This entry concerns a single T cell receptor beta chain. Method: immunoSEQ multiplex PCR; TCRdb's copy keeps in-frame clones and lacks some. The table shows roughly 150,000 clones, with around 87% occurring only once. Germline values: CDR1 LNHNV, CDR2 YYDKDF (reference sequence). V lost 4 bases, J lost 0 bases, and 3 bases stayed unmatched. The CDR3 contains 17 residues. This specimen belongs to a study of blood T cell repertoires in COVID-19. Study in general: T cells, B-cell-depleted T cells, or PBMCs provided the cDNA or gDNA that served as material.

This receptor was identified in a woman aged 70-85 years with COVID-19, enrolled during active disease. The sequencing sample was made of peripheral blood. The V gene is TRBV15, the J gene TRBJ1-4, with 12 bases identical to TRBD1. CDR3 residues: CATSKGQGAATNEKLFF. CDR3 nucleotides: TGTGCCACCAGCAAGGGACAGGGGGCCGCAACTAATGAAAAACTGTTTTTT. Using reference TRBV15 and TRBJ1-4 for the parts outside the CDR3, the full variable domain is DAMVIQNPRYQVTQFGKPVTLSCSQTLNHNVMYWYQQKSSQAPKLLFHYYDKDFNNEADTPDNFQSRRPNTSFCFLDIRSPGLGDTAMYLCATSKGQGAATNEKLFFGSGTQLSVL.